Sequencing of this TCR beta chain was carried out in a study of T cell responses to AZD1222 COVID-19 vaccine. As concerns this clone: Its specificity is unknown.

Findings and caveats of the study: Two AZD1222 doses significantly raised spike-specific TCR breadth and depth over controls.

The table came from immunoSEQ multiplex PCR; TCRdb's copy has only in-frame clones and leaves some out. The sample holds around 140,000 clones; roughly 92% are singletons and the top ten take around 1.8%. The CDR3 is 15 amino acids. Germline V lookup: CDR1 MDHEN, CDR2 SYDVKM. The V and J ends lost 10 bases and 0 bases respectively, with 16 bases between them. Sequencing used peripheral blood, obtained on day 0 of AZD1222 vaccination. The chain joins TRBV28 to TRBJ1-5, with D perhaps matching TRBD1 (6 bases). The clonotype originates from an adult in good health. The CDR3: CATPRGGPSNQPQHF. The CDR3 DNA reads as TGTGCCACCCCGAGGGGGGGCCCTAGCAATCAGCCCCAGCATTTT.